This section outlines one TCR beta chain sequence together with its context. The data were taken from a study of blood T cell repertoires in COVID-19. Study as a whole: Both acute and convalescent COVID-19 samples were obtained from the United States, Italy and Spain.

TCRdb's copy holds only in-frame clones and misses some; the assay was immunoSEQ multiplex PCR. The table lists 200,000 to 250,000 clones, less than 85% of them singletons. CDR1 is SGHDT and CDR2 is YYEEEE in the germline V gene. The CDR3 length is 15 residues. Trimming cost V 3 bases and J 4 bases; bases outside gene matches: 7. This sequence was found in a woman in her sixties or seventies with acute or convalescent COVID-19. The sequenced material came from peripheral blood. This rearrangement joins TRBV5-6 to TRBJ2-5; 9 positions agree with TRBD1. The CDR3 DNA reads TGTGCCAGCAGCTACGGACAGGGGAGGGGAGAGACCCAGTACTTC. Its protein is CASSYGQGRGETQYF.